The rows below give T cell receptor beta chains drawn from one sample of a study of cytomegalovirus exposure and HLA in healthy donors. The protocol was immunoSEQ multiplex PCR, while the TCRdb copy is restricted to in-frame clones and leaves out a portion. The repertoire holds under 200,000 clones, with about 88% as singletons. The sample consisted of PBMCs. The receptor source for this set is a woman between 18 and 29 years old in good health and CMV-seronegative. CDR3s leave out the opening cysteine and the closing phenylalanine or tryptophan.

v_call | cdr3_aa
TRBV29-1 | SVLWPIGTRGPGSYGYT
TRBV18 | ASSPSQDRSGNTIY
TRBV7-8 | ASSLHEDTQY
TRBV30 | AWGETGTDYGYT
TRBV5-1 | ASSTGGVGTDTQY
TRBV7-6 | ASSLTSIGLYEQY
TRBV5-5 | ASLDRGDTGELF
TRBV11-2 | ASSLWGFGGYT
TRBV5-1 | ASSLSAGGRGTQY
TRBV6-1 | ASSEAEGAGTEAF
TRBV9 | ASSVLPENTEAF
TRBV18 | ASSPQGLNTEAF
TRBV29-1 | SELPRTRPYSNQPQH
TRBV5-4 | ASSLVQGLNTEAF
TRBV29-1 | SVEGVGGTQY
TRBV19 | ASSTTDREKRPQH
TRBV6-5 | ASSPRDSKDEQF
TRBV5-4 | ASSLGVSGIGTYEQY
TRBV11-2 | ASSLIGGLWVDTQY
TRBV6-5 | ASSPGQTNGYT
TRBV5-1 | ASSLVGREDEQF
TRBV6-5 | ASSYSGGSNQPQH